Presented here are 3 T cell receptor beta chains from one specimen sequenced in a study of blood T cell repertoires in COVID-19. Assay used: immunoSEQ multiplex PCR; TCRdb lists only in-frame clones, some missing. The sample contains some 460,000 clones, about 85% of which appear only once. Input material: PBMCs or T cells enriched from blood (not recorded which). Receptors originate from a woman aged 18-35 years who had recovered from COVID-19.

CDR3 protein: CASSPVSTGVEAFF. The CDR3, as DNA: TGTGCCAGCAGCCCGGTATCGACAGGGGTCGAAGCTTTCTTT. The V gene is TRBV5-5, the J gene TRBJ1-1; TRBD1 agrees at 8 bases. CDR3 length: 14 residues. Trimming removed 4 bases from V and 8 bases from J; junction bases left unmatched: 10. From germline, CDR1 is SGHKS and CDR2 YYEKEE (reference sequence).

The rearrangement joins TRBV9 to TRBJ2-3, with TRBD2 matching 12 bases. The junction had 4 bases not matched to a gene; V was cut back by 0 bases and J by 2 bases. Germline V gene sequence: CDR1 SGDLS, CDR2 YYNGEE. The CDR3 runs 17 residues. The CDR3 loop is CASSVGLAGGNTDTQYF. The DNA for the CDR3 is TGTGCCAGCAGCGTAGGTCTAGCGGGGGGGAACACAGATACGCAGTATTTT.

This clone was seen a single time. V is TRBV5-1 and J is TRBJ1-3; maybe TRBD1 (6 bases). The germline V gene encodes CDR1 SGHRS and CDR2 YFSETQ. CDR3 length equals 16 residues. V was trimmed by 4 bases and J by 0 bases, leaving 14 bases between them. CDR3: CASSPDRPLSGNTIYF. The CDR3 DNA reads TGCGCCAGCAGCCCTGACAGGCCCCTCTCTGGAAACACCATATATTTT.